This T cell receptor (beta chain) was captured by sequencing in a study of cytotoxic CD8 clonotypes in ibrutinib-treated CLL. J was trimmed by 2 bases and V by 1 base; bases with no gene match: 15. CDR1 LNHNV and CDR2 YYDKDF come from the germline V gene (reference sequence). The CDR3 loop spans 20 amino acids. Points from the study as a whole: Ibrutinib response saw clonality rise, and progression saw it return toward baseline. Patients had baseline clonality above age-matched healthy donors, and this clonality moved with circulating CD8+ T-cell counts.

Concerning this clone itself: Its specificity is not known.

Assay used: immunoSEQ multiplex PCR; TCRdb lists only in-frame clones, some missing. The sample has 130,000 to 150,000 clones; 79% are singletons. Genomic DNA in an amount of approximately 1.9 micrograms was extracted from cryopreserved PBMCs and used for the preparation of TCR beta libraries. The rearrangement uses TRBV15 and TRBJ1-5; 9 positions match TRBD1. This receptor was obtained from a human donor with chronic lymphocytic leukemia. The sample in question was PBMCs, obtained after 12 months of ibrutinib treatment. Written as DNA, the CDR3 is TGTGCCACCAGCAGAGGCTTTTCCGGGACAGGGTTATCCGGCAATCAGCCCCAGCATTTT. It encodes CATSRGFSGTGLSGNQPQHF.